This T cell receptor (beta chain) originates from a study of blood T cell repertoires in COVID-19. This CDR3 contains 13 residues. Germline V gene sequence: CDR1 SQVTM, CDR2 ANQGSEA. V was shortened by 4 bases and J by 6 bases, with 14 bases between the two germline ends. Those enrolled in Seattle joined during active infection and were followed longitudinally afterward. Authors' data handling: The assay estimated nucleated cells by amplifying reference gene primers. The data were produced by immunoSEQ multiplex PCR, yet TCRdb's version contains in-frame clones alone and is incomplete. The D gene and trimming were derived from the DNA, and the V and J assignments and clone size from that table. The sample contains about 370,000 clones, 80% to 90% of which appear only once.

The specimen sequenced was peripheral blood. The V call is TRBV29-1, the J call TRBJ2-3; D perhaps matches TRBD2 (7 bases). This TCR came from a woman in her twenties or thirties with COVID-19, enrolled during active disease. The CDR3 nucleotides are TGCAGCGTTGTAGGGGGGGCACGGGATACGCAGTATTTT. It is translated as CSVVGGARDTQYF.